These 15 T cell receptor beta chains came from one sample sequenced in a study of metastatic and nonmetastatic thyroid tumors. All patients were untreated before thyroid surgery. From the PCR reads, TCRdb re-called clones with MiXCR. Here the sample spans 21,000 or so clones, approximately 12% being singletons. Sequenced sample: blood. The receptors originated from a male donor with papillary thyroid cancer or a benign thyroid nodule (not recorded which). Some clones in this sample may be carry-over from other donors' samples.

In this sample, this clone turned up many times. The J gene is TRBJ1-1, the V gene TRBV27, with a weak D call TRBD1 (5 bases). Trimming shortened V by 0 bases and J by 5 bases, and 7 bases separated the two germline ends. The CDR3 consists of 13 residues. Germline-derived CDR1 and CDR2 are MNHEY and SMNVEV (reference sequence). CDR3 sequence reads: CASSLSGATEAFF. The CDR3 DNA is TGTGCCAGCAGTTTATCAGGGGCAACTGAAGCTTTCTTT.

This clone was recorded at least ten times. This chain uses TRBV20-1 with TRBJ2-1; D may correspond to TRBD1 or TRBD2 (6 bases each). V was clipped by 6 bases and J by 4 bases, with 16 bases between them. CDR1 is DFQATT, CDR2 SNEGSKA, per germline (reference sequence). CDR3 size: 14 residues. This CDR3 is CSAAGGRGYNEQFF. The CDR3 nucleotides are TGCAGTGCCGCCGGGGGCCGAGGGTACAATGAGCAGTTCTTC.

Notes on this clone: At one end the junction does not follow the germline gene, possibly because of a read error. J is TRBJ1-2 and V is TRBV5-1; TRBD1 matches 8 bases. The germline CDR1 and CDR2 sequences are SGHRS and YFSETQ. The length of the CDR3 is 13 residues. The CDR3 DNA reads as TGCGCCAGCAGTTTGGACAGGGACTATGGCTACACCTTC. Translating it yields CASSLDRDYGYTF.

This clone is medium-sized within its sample. The chain combines TRBV12-3 or TRBV12-4 with TRBJ2-7; tentative D call: TRBD1 (7 bases). This CDR3 is built from 13 residues. The germline V and J ends were trimmed by 4 bases and 3 bases, with 10 bases remaining between them. CDR3 sequence (DNA): TGTGCCAGCAGTTCAGGGGGGATCTACGAGCAGTACTTC. Its protein product is CASSSGGIYEQYF.

At least ten counts were recorded for this clone. In DNA form, the CDR3 reads TGTGCCAGCAACCTAGCGGGAGCCTACGAGCAGTACTTC. This gives the protein CASNLAGAYEQYF. The rearrangement joins TRBV3-1 to TRBJ2-7; 10 nucleotides agree with TRBD2. Germline CDR1 reads LGHDT; CDR2 reads YNNKEL (reference sequence). The CDR3 is 13 residues long. V was clipped by 7 bases and J by 2 bases; unmatched bases: 2.

This clone has ten or more counts. The chain has TRBV15 and TRBJ1-6, with TRBD1 as a possible D gene (5 bases). The CDR3 runs 16 residues. V gave up 5 bases and J gave up 10 bases, with 21 bases separating them. Per germline, CDR1 LNHNV and CDR2 YYDKDF (reference sequence). CDR3 DNA: TGTGCCACCAGCCCCACCCTCCTGCAGGGAGGGTCACCCCTCCACTTT. Its protein is CATSPTLLQGGSPLHF.

By sample share, this clone is medium-sized. Sequence at one end of the junction differs from germline and may be a read error. The chain recombines TRBV28 with TRBJ2-7; a possible D gene is TRBD1 (6 bases). Germline V gives CDR1 MDHEN, CDR2 SYDVKM. The CDR3 has 15 residues. DNA of the CDR3: TGTGGCAGCCTGGCTCTTGGGGGCCCAGCCTACGAGCAGTACTTC. This sequence encodes CGSLALGGPAYEQYF.

This rearrangement joins TRBV28 to TRBJ1-5; D gene ambiguous. Between the trimmed V and J ends, which lost 3 bases and 3 bases, there was a span of 15 bases. CDR3 length: 16 residues. Germline V lookup: CDR1 MDHEN, CDR2 SYDVKM. CDR3 amino acids: CASSLLGLVPNQPQHF. The DNA for the CDR3 is TGTGCCAGCAGTTTGCTGGGGTTGGTCCCCAATCAGCCCCAGCATTTT.

This clone is classed as medium-sized. Written as DNA, the CDR3 is TGTGCCAGCAGCCCCGGACACTCACCTCGCAATCAGCCCCAGCATTTT. Residues: CASSPGHSPRNQPQHF. The chain is built from TRBV6-4 and TRBJ1-5, with a weak D call TRBD1 (5 bases). V was trimmed by 6 bases and J by 2 bases, leaving 17 bases between them. CDR3 length: 16 amino acids. Germline lookup yields CDR1 MRHNA and CDR2 SNTAGT.

This clone was seen only a few times. The chain employs TRBV6-1 and TRBJ2-2; 11 bases map to TRBD2. J lost 3 bases, V lost 5 bases, and 5 bases had no gene match. Germline assignment: CDR1 MNHNS and CDR2 SASEGT. CDR3 length equals 16 residues. As DNA, the CDR3 is TGTGCCAGCAGTAAGGAACTAGCGGGAGACACCGGGGAGCTGTTTTTT. Its translation is CASSKELAGDTGELFF.

This clone was seen many times. The junction does not match germline at one end; this may be a read error. The same CDR3 arises from other DNA sequences in this sample as well. The chain links TRBV6-5 to TRBJ2-7; the D is unclear. Germline CDR1 and CDR2: MNHEY and SVGAGI. The CDR3 has 13 amino acids. The CDR3 spells CASSYALGYEQYF. The CDR3 DNA sequence: TGTGCCAGTAGTTACGCCCTGGGATACGAGCAGTACTTC.

Comment on this clone: A single base separates this from a much larger clone, so it may be a read error. The V call is TRBV4-2, the J call TRBJ2-1, with TRBD2 identical over 7 bases. CDR1 is LGHNA, CDR2 YNFKEQ, per germline. The CDR3 runs to 17 residues. This chain's CDR3 is CVSSPDPRTSLGNEQFF. CDR3 DNA: TGTGTCAGCAGCCCTGACCCAAGGACTAGTTTAGGCAATGAGCAGTTCTTC.

This sequence joins TRBV20-1 and TRBJ2-7; D uncertain. Germline V lookup: CDR1 DFQATT, CDR2 SNEGSKA (reference sequence). The length of the CDR3 is 10 residues. The V end was cut by 4 bases, the J end by 4 bases, with 5 bases between. In DNA form, the CDR3 reads TGCAGTGCTATTCCTTACGAGCAGTACTTC. It yields the protein CSAIPYEQYF.

This clone was seen a few times. The CDR3 here is CASSYPRQSIYEQYF. As DNA, the CDR3 is TGTGCCAGCAGTTACCCCAGACAGAGCATCTACGAGCAGTACTTC. This chain uses TRBV6-5 with TRBJ2-7, with D possibly TRBD1 on 5 matching bases. The CDR3 sequence is 15 residues long. With 2 bases removed from V and 3 bases from J, the gap between germline ends came to 14 bases. The germline V gene has CDR1 MNHEY and CDR2 SVGAGI.

Points on this clone: This may be a read error, as it is one base from a much larger clone. The chain has TRBV4-1 and TRBJ1-5, with D maybe TRBD1 (5 bases). The germline gives CDR1 MGHRA, CDR2 YSYEKL. The CDR3 has 14 residues. The CDR3 loop is CANSQGTGDQPQHF. The CDR3 DNA follows: TGCGCCAACAGCCAAGGGACTGGGGATCAGCCCCAGCATTTT.